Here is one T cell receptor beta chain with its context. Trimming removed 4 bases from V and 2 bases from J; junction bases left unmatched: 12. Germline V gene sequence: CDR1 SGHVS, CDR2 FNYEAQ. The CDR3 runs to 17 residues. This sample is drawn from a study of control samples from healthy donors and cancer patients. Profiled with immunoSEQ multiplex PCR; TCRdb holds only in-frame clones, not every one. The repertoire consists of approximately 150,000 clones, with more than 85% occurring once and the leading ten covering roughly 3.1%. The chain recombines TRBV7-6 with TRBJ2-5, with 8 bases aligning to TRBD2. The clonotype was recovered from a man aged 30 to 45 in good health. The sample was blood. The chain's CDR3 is CASSSGRTSLPQETQYF. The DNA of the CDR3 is TGTGCCAGCAGCTCCGGTAGGACTAGCTTACCACAAGAGACCCAGTACTTC. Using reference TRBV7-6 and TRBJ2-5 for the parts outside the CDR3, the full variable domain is GAGVSQSPRYKVTKRGQDVALRCDPISGHVSLYWYRQALGQGPEFLTYFNYEAQQDKSGLPNDRFSAERPEGSISTLTIQRTEQRDSAMYRCASSSGRTSLPQETQYFGPGTRLLVL.